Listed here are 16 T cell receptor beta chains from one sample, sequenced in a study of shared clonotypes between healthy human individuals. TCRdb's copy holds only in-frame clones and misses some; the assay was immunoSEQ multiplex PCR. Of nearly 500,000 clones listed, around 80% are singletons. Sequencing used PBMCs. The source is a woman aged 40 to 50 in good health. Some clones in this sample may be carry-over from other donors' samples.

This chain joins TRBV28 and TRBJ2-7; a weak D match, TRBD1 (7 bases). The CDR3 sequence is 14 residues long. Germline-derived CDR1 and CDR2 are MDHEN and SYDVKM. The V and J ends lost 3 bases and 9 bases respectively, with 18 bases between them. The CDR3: CASSLAGGGSRQYF. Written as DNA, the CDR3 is TGTGCCAGCAGTTTGGCAGGGGGAGGATCAAGGCAGTACTTC.

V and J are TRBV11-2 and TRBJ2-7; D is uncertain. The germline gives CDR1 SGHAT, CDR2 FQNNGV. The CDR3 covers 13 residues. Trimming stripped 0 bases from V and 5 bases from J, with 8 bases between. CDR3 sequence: CASSLDRRDEQYF. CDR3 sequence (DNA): TGTGCCAGCAGCTTAGATCGTAGAGACGAGCAGTACTTC. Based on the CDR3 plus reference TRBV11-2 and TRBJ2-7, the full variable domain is EAGVAQSPRYKIIEKRQSVAFWCNPISGHATLYWYQQILGQGPKLLIQFQNNGVVDDSQLPKDRFSAERLKGVDSTLKIQPAKLEDSAVYLCASSLDRRDEQYFGPGTRLTVT.

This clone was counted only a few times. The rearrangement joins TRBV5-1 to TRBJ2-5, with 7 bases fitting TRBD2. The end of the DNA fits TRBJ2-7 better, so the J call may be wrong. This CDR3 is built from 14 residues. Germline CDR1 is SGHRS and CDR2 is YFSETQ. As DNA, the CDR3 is TGCGCCAGCAGCTTGTCCAGCGGGGCCTACGAGCAGTACTTC. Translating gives CASSLSSGAYEQYF.

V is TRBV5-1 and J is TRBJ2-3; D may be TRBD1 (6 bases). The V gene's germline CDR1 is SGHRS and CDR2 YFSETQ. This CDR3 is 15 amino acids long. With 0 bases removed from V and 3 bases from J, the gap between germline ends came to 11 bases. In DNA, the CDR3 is TGCGCCAGCAGCTTGGAGGCAGGGGAAACAGATACGCAGTATTTT. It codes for CASSLEAGETDTQYF.

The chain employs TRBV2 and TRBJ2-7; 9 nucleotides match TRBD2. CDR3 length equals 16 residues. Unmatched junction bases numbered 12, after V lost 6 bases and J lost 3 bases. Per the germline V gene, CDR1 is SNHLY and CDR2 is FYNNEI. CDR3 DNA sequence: TGTGCCAGCAGGCGAAGGCTAGCGGGACGATACTACGAGCAGTACTTC. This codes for CASRRRLAGRYYEQYF.

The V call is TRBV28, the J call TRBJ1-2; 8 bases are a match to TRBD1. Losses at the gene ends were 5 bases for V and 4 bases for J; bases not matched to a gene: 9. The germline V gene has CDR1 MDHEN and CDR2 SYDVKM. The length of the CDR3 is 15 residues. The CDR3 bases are TGTGCCAGCAGTACCCAGGGGGCGCGGGTCTATGGCTACACCTTC. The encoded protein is CASSTQGARVYGYTF.

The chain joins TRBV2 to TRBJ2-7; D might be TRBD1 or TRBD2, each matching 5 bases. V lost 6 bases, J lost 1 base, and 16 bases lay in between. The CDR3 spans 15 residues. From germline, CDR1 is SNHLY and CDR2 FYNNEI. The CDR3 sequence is CASSEGWDGSYEQYF. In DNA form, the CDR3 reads TGTGCCAGCAGCGAGGGTTGGGACGGATCCTACGAGCAGTACTTC.

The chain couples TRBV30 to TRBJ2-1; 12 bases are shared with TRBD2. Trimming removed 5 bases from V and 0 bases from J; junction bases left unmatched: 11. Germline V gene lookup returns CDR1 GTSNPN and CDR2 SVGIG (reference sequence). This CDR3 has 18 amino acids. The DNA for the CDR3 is TGTGCCTGGGGAACCGGGACTAGCGGGTCAAGCTCCTACAATGAGCAGTTCTTC. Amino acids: CAWGTGTSGSSSYNEQFF.

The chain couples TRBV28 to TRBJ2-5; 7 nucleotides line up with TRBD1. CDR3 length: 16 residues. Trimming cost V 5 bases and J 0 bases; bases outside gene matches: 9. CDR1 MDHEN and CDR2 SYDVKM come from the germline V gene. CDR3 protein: CASSPWTGLYQETQYF. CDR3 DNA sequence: TGTGCCAGCAGTCCGTGGACAGGCCTGTACCAAGAGACCCAGTACTTC. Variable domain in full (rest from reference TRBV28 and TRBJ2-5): DVKVTQSSRYLVKRTGEKVFLECVQDMDHENMFWYRQDPGLGLRLIYFSYDVKMKEKGDIPEGYSVSREKKERFSLILESASTNQTSMYLCASSPWTGLYQETQYFGPGTRLLVL.

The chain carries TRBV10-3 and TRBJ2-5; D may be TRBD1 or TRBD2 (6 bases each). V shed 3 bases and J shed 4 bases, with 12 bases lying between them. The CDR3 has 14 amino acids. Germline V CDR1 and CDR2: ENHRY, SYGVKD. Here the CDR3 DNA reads TGTGCCATCAGTGAAGGGGGGCCCGGAGAGACCCAGTACTTC. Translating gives CAISEGGPGETQYF.

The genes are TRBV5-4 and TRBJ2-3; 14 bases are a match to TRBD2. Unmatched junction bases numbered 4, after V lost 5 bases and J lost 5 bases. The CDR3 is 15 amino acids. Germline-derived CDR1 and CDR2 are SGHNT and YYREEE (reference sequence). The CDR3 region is CASRTSGRGGDTQYF. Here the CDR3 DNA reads TGTGCCAGCAGGACTAGCGGGAGGGGAGGAGATACGCAGTATTTT.

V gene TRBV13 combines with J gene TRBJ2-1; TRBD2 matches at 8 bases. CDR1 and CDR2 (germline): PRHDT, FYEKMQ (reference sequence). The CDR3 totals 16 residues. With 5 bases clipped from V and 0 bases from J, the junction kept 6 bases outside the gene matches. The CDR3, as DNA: TGTGCCAGCAGCCCGGGGGGGCAGAGCTCCTACAATGAGCAGTTCTTC. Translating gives CASSPGGQSSYNEQFF.

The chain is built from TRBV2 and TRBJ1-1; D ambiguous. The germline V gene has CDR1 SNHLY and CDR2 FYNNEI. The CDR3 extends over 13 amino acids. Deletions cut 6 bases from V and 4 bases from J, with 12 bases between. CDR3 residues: CASRIEGFTEAFF. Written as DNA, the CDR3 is TGTGCCAGCAGGATCGAGGGTTTCACTGAAGCTTTCTTT. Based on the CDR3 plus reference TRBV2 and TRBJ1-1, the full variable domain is EPEVTQTPSHQVTQMGQEVILRCVPISNHLYFYWYRQILGQKVEFLVSFYNNEISEKSEIFDDQFSVERPDGSNFTLKIRSTKLEDSAMYFCASRIEGFTEAFFGQGTRLTVV.

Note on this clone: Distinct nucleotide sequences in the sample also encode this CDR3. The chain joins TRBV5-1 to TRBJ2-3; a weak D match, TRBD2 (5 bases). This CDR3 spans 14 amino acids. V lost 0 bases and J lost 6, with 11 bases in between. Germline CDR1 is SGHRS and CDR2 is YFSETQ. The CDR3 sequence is CASSLVQGGDTQYF. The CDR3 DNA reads TGCGCCAGCAGCTTGGTCCAAGGCGGGGATACGCAGTATTTT.

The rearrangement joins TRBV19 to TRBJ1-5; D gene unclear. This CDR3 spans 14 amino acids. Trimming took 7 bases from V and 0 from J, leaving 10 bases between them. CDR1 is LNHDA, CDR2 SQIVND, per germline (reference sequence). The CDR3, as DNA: TGTGCCAGTACCAAGAGGGATAGCAATCAGCCCCAGCATTTT. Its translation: CASTKRDSNQPQHF.

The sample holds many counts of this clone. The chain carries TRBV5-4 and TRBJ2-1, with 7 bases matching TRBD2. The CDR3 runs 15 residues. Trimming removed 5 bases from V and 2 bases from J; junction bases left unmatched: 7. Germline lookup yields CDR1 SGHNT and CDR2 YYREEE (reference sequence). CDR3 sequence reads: CASSKPSGAYNEQFF. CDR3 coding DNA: TGTGCCAGCAGTAAACCTAGCGGAGCCTACAATGAGCAGTTCTTC. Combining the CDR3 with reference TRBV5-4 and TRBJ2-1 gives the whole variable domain ETGVTQSPTHLIKTRGQQVTLRCSSQSGHNTVSWYQQALGQGPQFIFQYYREEENGRGNFPPRFSGLQFPNYSSELNVNALELDDSALYLCASSKPSGAYNEQFFGPGTRLTVL.